This TCR beta chain was observed in a study of naive CD8 T cells in extremely preterm neonates (dated by TCRdb to about 2017). For context, the study as a whole: The abstract gives the adult participants' age range as 25-50 years, whereas the methods give 20-50 years. TCRbeta CDR3 repertoires of sorted naive CD8+ T cells were compared across four age groups: extremely preterm neonates, term neonates, young children and adults.

Of note for this clone: No antigen is known for it. Per-base qualities were not stored, and no clone one base away is much larger.

Peripheral blood was donated by five healthy children aged about 16-60 months undergoing elective routine surgery and by five healthy nonsmoking adults. Healthy nonsmokers aged roughly 20-50 years, with a median age of approximately 42 years, served as the adult controls. A FACSAria III cell sorter was used to sort live, Annexin V-negative naive CD8+ T cells (CD3+CD8+CD45RA+CCR7+). Between roughly 20,000 and 100,000 naive CD8+ T cells were sorted per sample. Mononuclear cells were isolated from diluted blood by Ficoll-Paque density gradient centrifugation. Mononuclear cells were cryopreserved in about 10% DMSO with approximately 90% FBS and stored long term at -150°C before sorting. Thawed cells were stained with Annexin V and antibodies against CD3, CD8, CCR7 and CD45RA. The DNeasy Blood and Tissue Kit was used to extract genomic DNA from snap-frozen pellets of sorted cells. The CDR3, from cysteine to phenylalanine, totals 17 residues. The entry retains the CDR3 DNA only, 51 bases that are in frame from base 1. For CDR1 and CDR2, the germline V gene lists LGHNA and YNFKEQ. V is pared back by 2 bases and J by 4 bases, with 20 bases lying between the germline termini.

TCRbeta CDR3 regions were amplified from genomic DNA by a two-step, bias-controlled multiplex PCR. Primers specific for every TRBV and TRBJ gene segment were used in the multiplex PCR. The immunoSEQ Assay was used to generate the TCRbeta repertoire data. In the authors' own workflow: To merge closely related sequences, reads went through filtering and clustering using a relative-frequency ratio and a modified nearest-neighbor algorithm. V, D and J gene assignments for CDR3 sequences followed IMGT annotation. Template counts were corrected for PCR amplification bias and quantified by comparison with synthetic TCR CDR3 analog sequences. Only unique productive sequences, defined as in-frame CDR3 sequences without stop codons, were included in the analyses. The immunoSEQ Analyzer software was used to calculate clonality, defined as 1 minus Pielou's evenness, and iChao1 richness. Statistical testing was performed in JMP, using Student's t-test or a non-parametric test depending on Shapiro-Wilk normality results. TCRdb's version of the immuneACCESS table is confined to in-frame rearrangements and falls short of the full clone set. An unresolved V gene accounts for under half of the shortfall where checked; the remainder is of unknown origin. That table furnishes V, J and clone size, whereas the DNA furnished D and trimming. Recorded for this sample are 4,500 to 6,500 clones; nearly 99% of them occurred a single time. Approximately 0.56% of the sample lies in the top ten.

Broad study findings and their caveats: A higher proportion of shared CDR3 nucleotide sequences was found in preterm neonates (approximately 2.5%) than in term neonates (around 0.4%), young children (roughly 0.03%) and adults (approximately 0.01%). Compared with all other age groups, preterm neonates showed significantly lower iChao1 richness (p < 0.05) along with an even clone distribution, indicating a less rich repertoire. Prospective longitudinal studies of preterm and term neonates were called for by the authors so that T cell development could be tracked within individuals. Compared with the older groups, preterm CDR3s were shorter and closer to germline, carrying fewer N additions and showing less junctional trimming. As limitations, the authors pointed to a small sample size and variable productive template counts among preterm samples.

The receptor was isolated from a human donor in good health. The chain couples TRBV4-2 to TRBJ1-2; the D region possibly corresponds to TRBD1 (6 bases align). The material sequenced was naive CD8+ T cells from blood. The CDR3 is CASSQPEQGTDLYGYTF. The bases read TGTGCCAGCAGCCAACCCGAACAGGGAACAGACCTCTATGGCTACACCTTC.